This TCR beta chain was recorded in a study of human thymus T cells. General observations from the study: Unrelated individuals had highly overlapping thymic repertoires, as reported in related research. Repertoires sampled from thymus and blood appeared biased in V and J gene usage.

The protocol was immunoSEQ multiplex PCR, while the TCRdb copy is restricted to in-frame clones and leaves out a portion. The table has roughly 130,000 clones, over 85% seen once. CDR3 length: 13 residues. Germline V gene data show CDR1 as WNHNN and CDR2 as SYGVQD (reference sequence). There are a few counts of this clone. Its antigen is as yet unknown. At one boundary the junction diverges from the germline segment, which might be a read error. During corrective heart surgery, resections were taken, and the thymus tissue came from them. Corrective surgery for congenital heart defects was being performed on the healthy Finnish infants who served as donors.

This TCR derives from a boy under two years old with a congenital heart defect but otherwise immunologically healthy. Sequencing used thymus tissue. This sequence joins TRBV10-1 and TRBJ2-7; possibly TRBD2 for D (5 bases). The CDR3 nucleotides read TGCGCCAGCAGCGAGTCCCCCACGGGAGAGCAGTACTTC. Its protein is CASSESPTGEQYF.